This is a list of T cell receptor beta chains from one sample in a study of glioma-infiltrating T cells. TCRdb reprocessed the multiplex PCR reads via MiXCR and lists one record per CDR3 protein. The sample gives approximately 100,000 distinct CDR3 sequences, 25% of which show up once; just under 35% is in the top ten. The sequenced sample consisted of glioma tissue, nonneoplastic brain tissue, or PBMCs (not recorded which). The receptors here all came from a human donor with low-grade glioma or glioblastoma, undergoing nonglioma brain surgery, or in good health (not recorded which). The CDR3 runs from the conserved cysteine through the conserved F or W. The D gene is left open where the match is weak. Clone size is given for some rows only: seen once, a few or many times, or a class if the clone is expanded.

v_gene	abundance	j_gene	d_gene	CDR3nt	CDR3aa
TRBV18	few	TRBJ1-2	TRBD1	TGTGCCAGCTCACCAACACCGGGACAGGGTCGCTACACCTTC	CASSPTPGQGRYTF
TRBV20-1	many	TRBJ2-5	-	TGCAGTGCTAGAGATGGCAGGGTAGAGACCCAGTACTTC	CSARDGRVETQYF
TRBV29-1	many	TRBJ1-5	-	TGCAGCGTCCTGGAATCGAGATATAGCAATCAGCCCCAGCATTTT	CSVLESRYSNQPQHF
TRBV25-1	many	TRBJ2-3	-	TGTGCCGCGCAGCTCGGAGATACGCAGTATTTT	CAAQLGDTQYF
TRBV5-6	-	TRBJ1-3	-	TGTGCCAGCAGCTGGGGCTCTGGAAACACCATATATTTT	CASSWGSGNTIYF
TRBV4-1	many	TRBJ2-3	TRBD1	TGCGCCAGCAGCCAAGGACAGGGGGCGGGCCCAGATACGCAGTATTTT	CASSQGQGAGPDTQYF
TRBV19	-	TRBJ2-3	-	TGTGCCAGTAGTATAGGGCTCCCAGATACGCAGTATTTT	CASSIGLPDTQYF
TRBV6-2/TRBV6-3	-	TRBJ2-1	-	TGTGCCAGCAATCCGCTAGCGCCGATTAGCAGTGAGCAGTTCTTC	CASNPLAPISSEQFF
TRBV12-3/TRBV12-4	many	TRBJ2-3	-	TGTGCCAGCAGTACGACTGCTCCGGATACGCAGTATTTT	CASSTTAPDTQYF
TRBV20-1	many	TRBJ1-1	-	TGCAGTGCTAGAGGGCCGAACACTGAAGCTTTCTTT	CSARGPNTEAFF
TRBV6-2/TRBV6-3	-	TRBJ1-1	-	TGTGCCAGCAGTGCCGCTCTGGGAACCACTGAAGCTTTCTTT	CASSAALGTTEAFF
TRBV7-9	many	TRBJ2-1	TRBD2	TGTGCCAGCAGCGCGGGACTAGCCGATCTTAATGAGCAGTTCTTC	CASSAGLADLNEQFF
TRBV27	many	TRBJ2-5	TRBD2	TGTGCCAGCTCGGACGGGACTAGCGGGCCCCAAGAGACCCAGTACTTC	CASSDGTSGPQETQYF